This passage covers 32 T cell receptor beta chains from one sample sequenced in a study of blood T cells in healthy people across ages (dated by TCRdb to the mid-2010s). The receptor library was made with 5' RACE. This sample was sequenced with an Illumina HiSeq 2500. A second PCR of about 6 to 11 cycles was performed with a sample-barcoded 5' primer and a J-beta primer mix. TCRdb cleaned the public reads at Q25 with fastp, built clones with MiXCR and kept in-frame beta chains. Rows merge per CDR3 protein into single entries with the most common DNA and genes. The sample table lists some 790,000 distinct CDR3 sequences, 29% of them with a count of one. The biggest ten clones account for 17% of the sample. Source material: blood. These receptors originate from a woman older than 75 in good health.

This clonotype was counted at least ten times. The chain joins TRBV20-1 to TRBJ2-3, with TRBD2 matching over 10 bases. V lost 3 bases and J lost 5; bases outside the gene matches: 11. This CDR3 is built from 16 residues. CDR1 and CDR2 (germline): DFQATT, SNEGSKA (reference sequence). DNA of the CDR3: TGCAGTGCTAGTGATCTCACAGGGACTAGCGAAGATACGCAGTATTTT. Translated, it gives CSASDLTGTSEDTQYF.

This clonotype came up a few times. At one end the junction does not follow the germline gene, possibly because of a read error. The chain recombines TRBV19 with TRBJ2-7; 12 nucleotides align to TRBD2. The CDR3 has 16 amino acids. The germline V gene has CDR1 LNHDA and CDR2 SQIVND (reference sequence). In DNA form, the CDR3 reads TGTGCCAGTAGTCCCTCGCTAGCGGGGGGGTCCTCCGAGCAGTACTTC. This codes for CASSPSLAGGSSEQYF.

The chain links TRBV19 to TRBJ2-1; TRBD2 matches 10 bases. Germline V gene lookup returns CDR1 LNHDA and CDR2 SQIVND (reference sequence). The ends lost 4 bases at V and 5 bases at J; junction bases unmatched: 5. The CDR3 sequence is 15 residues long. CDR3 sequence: CASSRGLARDNEQFF. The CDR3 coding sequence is TGTGCCAGTAGTAGGGGACTAGCGAGGGACAATGAGCAGTTCTTC.

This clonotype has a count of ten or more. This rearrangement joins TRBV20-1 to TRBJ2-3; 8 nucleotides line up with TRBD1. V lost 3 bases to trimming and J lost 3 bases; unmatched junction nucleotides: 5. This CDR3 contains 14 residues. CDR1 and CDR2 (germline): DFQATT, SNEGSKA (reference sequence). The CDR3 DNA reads TGCAGTGCTAGGACCCAGGGGGCAACAGATACGCAGTATTTT. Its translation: CSARTQGATDTQYF.

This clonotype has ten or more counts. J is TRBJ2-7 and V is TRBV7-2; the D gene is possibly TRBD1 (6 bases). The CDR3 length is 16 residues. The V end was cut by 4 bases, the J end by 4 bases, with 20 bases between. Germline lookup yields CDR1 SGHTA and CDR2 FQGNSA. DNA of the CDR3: TGTGCCAGCAGCTCCAAAGCTAGGGGGAAGTGGTACGAGCAGTACTTC. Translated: CASSSKARGKWYEQYF. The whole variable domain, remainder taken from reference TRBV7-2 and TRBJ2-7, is GAGVSQSPSNKVTEKGKDVELRCDPISGHTALYWYRQSLGQGLEFLIYFQGNSAPDKSGLPSDRFSAERTGGSVSTLTIQRTQQEDSAVYLCASSSKARGKWYEQYFGPGTRLTVT.

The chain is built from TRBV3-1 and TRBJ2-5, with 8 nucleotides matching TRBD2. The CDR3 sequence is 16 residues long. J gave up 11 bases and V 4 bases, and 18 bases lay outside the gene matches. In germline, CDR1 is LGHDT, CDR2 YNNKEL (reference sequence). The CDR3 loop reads CASSPSRAGGRNEQYF. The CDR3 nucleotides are TGTGCCAGCAGCCCATCGAGGGCGGGGGGACGGAATGAGCAGTACTTC.

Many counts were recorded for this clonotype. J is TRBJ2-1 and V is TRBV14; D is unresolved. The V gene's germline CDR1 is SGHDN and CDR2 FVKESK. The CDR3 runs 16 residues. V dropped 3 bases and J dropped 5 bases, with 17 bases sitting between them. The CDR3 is CASSQGSSGAHNEQFF. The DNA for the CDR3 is TGTGCCAGCAGCCAGGGTAGTTCAGGAGCCCACAATGAGCAGTTCTTC.

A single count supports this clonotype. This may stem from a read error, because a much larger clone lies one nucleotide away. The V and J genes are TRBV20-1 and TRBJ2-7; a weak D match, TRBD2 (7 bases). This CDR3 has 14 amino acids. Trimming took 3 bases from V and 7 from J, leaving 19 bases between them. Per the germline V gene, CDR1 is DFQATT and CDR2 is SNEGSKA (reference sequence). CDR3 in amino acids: CSASWGGLDNEQYF. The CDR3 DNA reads TGCAGTGCTAGTTGGGGGGGCCTCGACAATGAGCAGTACTTC.

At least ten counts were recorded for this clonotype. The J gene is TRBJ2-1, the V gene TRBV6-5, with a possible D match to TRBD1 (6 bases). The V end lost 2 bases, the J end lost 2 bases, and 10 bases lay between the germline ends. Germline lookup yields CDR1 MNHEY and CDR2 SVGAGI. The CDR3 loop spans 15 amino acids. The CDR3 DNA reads TGTGCCAGCAGTTACCAGGGGCTGGCCTACAATGAGCAGTTCTTC. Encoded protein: CASSYQGLAYNEQFF.

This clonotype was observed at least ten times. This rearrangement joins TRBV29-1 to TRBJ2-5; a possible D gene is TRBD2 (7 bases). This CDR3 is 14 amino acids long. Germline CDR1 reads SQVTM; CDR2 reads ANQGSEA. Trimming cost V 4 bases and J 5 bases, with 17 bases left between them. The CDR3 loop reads CSVGAGARWETQYF. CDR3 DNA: TGCAGCGTTGGGGCGGGGGCCCGTTGGGAGACCCAGTACTTC.

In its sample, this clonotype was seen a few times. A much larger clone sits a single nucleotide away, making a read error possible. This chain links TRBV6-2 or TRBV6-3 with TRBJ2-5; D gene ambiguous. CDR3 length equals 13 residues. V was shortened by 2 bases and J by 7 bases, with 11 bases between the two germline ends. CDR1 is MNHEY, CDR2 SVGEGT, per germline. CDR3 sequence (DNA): TGTGCCAGCAGTTACGGGCAACGAGTGACCCAGTACTTC. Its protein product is CASSYGQRVTQYF.

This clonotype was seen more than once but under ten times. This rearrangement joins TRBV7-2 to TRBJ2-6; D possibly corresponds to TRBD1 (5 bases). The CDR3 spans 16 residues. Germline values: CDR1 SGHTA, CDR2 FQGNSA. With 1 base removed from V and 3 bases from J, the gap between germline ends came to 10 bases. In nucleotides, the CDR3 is TGTGCCAGCAGCTTAGAACTGGGGCGTGGGGCCAACGTCCTGACTTTC. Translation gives CASSLELGRGANVLTF.

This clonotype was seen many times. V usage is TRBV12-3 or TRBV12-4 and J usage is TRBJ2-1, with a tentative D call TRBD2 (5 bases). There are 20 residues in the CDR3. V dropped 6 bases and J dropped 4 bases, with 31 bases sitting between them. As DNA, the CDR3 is TGTGCCAGCAGCCCTACCCTGGGTGGGAGTCTTGGGTCGCAATACAATGAGCAGTTCTTC. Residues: CASSPTLGGSLGSQYNEQFF.

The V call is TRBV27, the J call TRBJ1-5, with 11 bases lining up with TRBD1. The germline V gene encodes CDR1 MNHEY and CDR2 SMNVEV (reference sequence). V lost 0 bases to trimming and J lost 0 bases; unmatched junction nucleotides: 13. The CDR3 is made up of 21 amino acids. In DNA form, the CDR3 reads TGTGCCAGCAGTTTATCGGACCCCCCGGGACAGGGGGTGTATAGCAATCAGCCCCAGCATTTT. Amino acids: CASSLSDPPGQGVYSNQPQHF.

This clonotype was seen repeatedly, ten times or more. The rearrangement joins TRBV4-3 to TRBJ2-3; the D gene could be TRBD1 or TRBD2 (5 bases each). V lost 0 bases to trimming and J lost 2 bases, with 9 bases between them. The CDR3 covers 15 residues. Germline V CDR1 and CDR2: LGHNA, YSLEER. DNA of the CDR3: TGCGCCAGCAGCCAAGACGGGGCCTTCACAGATACGCAGTATTTT. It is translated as CASSQDGAFTDTQYF.

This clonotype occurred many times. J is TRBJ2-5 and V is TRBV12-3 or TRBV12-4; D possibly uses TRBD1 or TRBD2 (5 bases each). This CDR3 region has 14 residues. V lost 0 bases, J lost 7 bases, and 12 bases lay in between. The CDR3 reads CASSLAGQAATQYF. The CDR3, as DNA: TGTGCCAGCAGTTTAGCGGGGCAAGCGGCGACCCAGTACTTC.

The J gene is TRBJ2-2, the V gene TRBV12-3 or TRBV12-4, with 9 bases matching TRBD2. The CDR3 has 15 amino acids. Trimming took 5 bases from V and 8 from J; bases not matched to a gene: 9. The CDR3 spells CASSPREGSKGELFF. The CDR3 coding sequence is TGTGCCAGCAGTCCGCGGGAGGGGTCGAAAGGGGAGCTGTTTTTT.

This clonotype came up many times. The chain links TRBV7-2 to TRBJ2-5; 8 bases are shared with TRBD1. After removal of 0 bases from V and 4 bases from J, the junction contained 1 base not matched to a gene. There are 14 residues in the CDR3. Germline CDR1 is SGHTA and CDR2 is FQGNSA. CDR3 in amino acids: CASSLAGQGETQYF. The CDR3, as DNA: TGTGCCAGCAGCTTAGCCGGACAGGGAGAGACCCAGTACTTC.

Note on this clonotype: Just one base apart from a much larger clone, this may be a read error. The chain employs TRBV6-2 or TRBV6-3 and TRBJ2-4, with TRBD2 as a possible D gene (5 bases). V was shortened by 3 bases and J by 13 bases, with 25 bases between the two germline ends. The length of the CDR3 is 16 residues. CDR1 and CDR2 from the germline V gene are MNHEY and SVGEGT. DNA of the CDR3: TGTGCCAGCAGTTATTGGAAGGGTGGACTGAACAATGAGCAGTACTTC. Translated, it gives CASSYWKGGLNNEQYF.

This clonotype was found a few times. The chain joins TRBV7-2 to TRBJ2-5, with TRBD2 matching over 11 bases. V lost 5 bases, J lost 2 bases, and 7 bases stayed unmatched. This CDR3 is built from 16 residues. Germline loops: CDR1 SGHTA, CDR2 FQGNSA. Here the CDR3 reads CASSPALAGGQETQYF. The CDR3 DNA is TGTGCCAGCAGCCCGGCCTTAGCGGGGGGGCAAGAGACCCAGTACTTC.

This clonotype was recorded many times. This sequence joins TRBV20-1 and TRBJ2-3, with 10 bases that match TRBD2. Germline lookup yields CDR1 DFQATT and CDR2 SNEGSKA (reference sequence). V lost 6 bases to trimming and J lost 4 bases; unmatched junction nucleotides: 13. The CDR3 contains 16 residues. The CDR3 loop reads CSAQGLAERPPDTQYF. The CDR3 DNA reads TGCAGTGCCCAAGGACTAGCGGAGCGTCCGCCAGATACGCAGTATTTT.

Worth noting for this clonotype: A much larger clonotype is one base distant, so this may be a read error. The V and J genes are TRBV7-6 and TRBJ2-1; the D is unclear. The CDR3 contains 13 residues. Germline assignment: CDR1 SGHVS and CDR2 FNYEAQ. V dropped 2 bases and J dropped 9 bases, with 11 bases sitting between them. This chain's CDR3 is CASSLSSWAEQFF. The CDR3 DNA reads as TGTGCCAGCAGCTTATCTTCATGGGCTGAGCAGTTCTTC.

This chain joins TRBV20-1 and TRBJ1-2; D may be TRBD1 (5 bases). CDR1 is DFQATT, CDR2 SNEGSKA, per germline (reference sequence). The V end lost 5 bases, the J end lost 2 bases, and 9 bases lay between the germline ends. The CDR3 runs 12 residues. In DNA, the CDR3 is TGCAGTGCTTCAGGGTCGAACTATGGCTACACCTTC. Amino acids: CSASGSNYGYTF.

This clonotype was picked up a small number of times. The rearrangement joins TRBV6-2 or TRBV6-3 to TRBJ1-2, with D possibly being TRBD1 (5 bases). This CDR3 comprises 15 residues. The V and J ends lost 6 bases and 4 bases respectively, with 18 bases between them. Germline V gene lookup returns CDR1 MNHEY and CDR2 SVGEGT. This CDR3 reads CASRDPGKESYGYTF. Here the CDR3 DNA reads TGTGCCAGCAGGGACCCAGGGAAGGAATCCTATGGCTACACCTTC.

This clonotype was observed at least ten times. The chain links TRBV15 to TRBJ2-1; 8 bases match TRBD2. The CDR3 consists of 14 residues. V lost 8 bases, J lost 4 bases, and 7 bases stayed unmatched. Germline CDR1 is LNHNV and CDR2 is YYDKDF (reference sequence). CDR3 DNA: TGTGCCACCGCCGGGACTAGTCGTTACAATGAGCAGTTCTTC. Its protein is CATAGTSRYNEQFF. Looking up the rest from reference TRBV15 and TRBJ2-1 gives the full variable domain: DAMVIQNPRYQVTQFGKPVTLSCSQTLNHNVMYWYQQKSSQAPKLLFHYYDKDFNNEADTPDNFQSRRPNTSFCFLDIRSPGLGDTAMYLCATAGTSRYNEQFFGPGTRLTVL.

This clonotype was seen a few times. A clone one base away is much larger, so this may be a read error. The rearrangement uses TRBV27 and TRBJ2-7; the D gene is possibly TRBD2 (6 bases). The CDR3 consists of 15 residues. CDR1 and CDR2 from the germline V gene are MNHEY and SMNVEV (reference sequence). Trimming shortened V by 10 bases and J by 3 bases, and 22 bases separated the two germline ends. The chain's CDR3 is CATNPGFGGDYEQYF. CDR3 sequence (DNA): TGTGCCACCAACCCAGGGTTCGGCGGGGACTACGAGCAGTACTTC.

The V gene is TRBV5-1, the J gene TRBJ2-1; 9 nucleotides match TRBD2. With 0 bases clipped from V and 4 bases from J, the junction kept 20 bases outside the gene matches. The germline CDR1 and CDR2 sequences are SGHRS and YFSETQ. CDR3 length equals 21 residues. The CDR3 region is CASSLEVPGSGSPGRYNEQFF. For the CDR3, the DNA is TGCGCCAGCAGCTTGGAAGTTCCGGGTAGCGGGAGTCCAGGGCGGTACAATGAGCAGTTCTTC.

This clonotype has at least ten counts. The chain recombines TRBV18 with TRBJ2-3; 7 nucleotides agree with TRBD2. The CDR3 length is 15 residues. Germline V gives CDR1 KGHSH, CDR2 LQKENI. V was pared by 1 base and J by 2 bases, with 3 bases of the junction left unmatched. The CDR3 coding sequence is TGTGCCAGCTCACCACGACTAGCTCTCACAGATACGCAGTATTTT. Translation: CASSPRLALTDTQYF.

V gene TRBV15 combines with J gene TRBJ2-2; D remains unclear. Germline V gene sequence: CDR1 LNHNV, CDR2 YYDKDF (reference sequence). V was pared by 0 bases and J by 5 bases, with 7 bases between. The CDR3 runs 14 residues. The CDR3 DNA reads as TGTGCCACCAGCAGAGATAAGATGACCGGGGAGCTGTTTTTT. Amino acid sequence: CATSRDKMTGELFF.

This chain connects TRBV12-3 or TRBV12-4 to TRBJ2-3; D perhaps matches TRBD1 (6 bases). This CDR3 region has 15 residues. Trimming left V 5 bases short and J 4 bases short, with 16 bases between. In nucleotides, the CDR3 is TGTGCCAGCAGTCAATACAGGGTGAGCGCAGATACGCAGTATTTT. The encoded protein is CASSQYRVSADTQYF.

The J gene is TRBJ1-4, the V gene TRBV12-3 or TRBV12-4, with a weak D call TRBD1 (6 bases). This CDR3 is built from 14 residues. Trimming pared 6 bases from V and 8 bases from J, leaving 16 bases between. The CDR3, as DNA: TGTGCCAGCAGAATGGGGGCTAAACGAGAAAAACTGTTTTTT. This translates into CASRMGAKREKLFF.

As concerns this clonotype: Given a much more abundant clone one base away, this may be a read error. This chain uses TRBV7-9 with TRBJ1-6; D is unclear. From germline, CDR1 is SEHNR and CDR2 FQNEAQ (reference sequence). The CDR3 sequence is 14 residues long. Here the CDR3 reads CVSSPGRVRSPLHF. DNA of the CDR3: TGTGTCAGCAGCCCTGGTAGGGTACGGTCACCCCTCCACTTT.